This is a list of T cell receptor beta chains from one sample in a study of shared T cell receptors in the human thymus. Method: immunoSEQ multiplex PCR; TCRdb's copy keeps in-frame clones and lacks some. The repertoire includes 700,000 or so clones, 80% to 90% of them detected once, and 0.0095% to 0.013% sits in the top ten. These data also formed part of another study, on human thymus T cells.

Sample: thymocytes. The source of these receptors is a girl in the first two years of life with a congenital heart defect. The CDR3 runs from the conserved cysteine through the conserved F or W. D genes are given only for firm matches. Part of the rows lack a size; the others show once, few, many or a class for expanded clones.

V: TRBV27; size: NA; J: TRBJ2-1; D: TRBD1; CDR3: CASSLRDSRQFF; DNA: TGTGCCAGCAGTTTACGGGACAGCCGACAGTTCTTC
V: TRBV4-1; size: NA; J: TRBJ1-3; D: NA; CDR3: CASSSTAGFSSAGNTIYF; DNA: TGCGCCAGCAGCTCCACGGCAGGGTTCTCGTCCGCTGGAAACACCATATATTTT
V: TRBV14; size: few; J: TRBJ2-7; D: TRBD1; CDR3: CASSQGQGARREQYF; DNA: TGTGCCAGCAGCCAGGGACAGGGGGCGCGACGCGAGCAGTACTTC
V: TRBV28; size: NA; J: TRBJ2-5; D: TRBD2; CDR3: CASSPRRRGLVLETQYF; DNA: TGTGCCAGCAGTCCCCGTCGACGGGGACTAGTTTTGGAGACCCAGTACTTC
V: TRBV28; size: NA; J: TRBJ2-7; D: NA; CDR3: CASSLYPNRSYEQYF; DNA: TGTGCCAGCAGTCTCTATCCGAATCGCTCCTACGAGCAGTACTTC
V: TRBV28; size: NA; J: TRBJ2-1; D: TRBD1; CDR3: CASRKTGVRNFNEQFF; DNA: TGTGCCAGCCGTAAGACAGGGGTGAGAAATTTCAATGAGCAGTTCTTC
V: TRBV2; size: NA; J: TRBJ2-7; D: NA; CDR3: CASSDRGSLYEQYF; DNA: TGTGCCAGCAGTGATAGGGGTAGCCTCTACGAGCAGTACTTC
V: TRBV7-8; size: NA; J: TRBJ1-1; D: NA; CDR3: CASSPVYLNTEAFF; DNA: TGTGCCAGCAGCCCAGTGTACCTGAACACTGAAGCTTTCTTT
V: TRBV15; size: NA; J: TRBJ1-1; D: TRBD1; CDR3: CATSKDTGDTEAFF; DNA: TGTGCCACCAGCAAAGATACAGGGGACACTGAAGCTTTCTTT
V: TRBV7-9; size: NA; J: TRBJ1-6; D: NA; CDR3: CASSLEQGRVSPLHF; DNA: TGTGCCAGCAGCTTAGAACAGGGCAGGGTTTCACCCCTCCACTTT
V: TRBV4-1; size: NA; J: TRBJ1-3; D: NA; CDR3: CASSQDLDSAGNTIYF; DNA: TGCGCCAGCAGCCAAGATCTCGACAGCGCCGGAAACACCATATATTTT
V: TRBV28; size: NA; J: TRBJ2-4; D: NA; CDR3: CASSRTRLAKNIQYF; DNA: TGTGCCAGCAGCCGGACACGTCTAGCCAAAAACATTCAGTACTTC
V: TRBV15; size: NA; J: TRBJ2-5; D: NA; CDR3: CATSRGRKHGETQYF; DNA: TGTGCCACCAGCAGAGGGAGGAAGCACGGGGAGACCCAGTACTTC
V: TRBV6-1; size: once; J: TRBJ1-2; D: NA; CDR3: CASSEALSGGRPVGPDGYTF; DNA: TGTGCCAGCAGTGAAGCTCTCAGTGGGGGGAGACCGGTAGGGCCCGATGGCTACACCTTC
V: TRBV7-2; size: NA; J: TRBJ1-2; D: NA; CDR3: CASLRDYGYTF; DNA: TGTGCCAGCTTACGGGACTATGGCTACACCTTC
V: TRBV29-1; size: NA; J: TRBJ2-3; D: TRBD1; CDR3: CSVEDTGGPDTQYF; DNA: TGCAGCGTTGAAGACACAGGGGGCCCAGATACGCAGTATTTT
V: TRBV6-6; size: NA; J: TRBJ2-2; D: NA; CDR3: CASRETGNTGELFF; DNA: TGTGCCAGCAGAGAAACAGGGAACACCGGGGAGCTGTTTTTT
V: TRBV5-1; size: NA; J: TRBJ2-7; D: TRBD2; CDR3: CASSLGGLAGLTYEQYF; DNA: TGCGCCAGCAGCTTGGGCGGACTAGCGGGGCTAACCTACGAGCAGTACTTC
V: TRBV19; size: NA; J: TRBJ1-2; D: NA; CDR3: CASSSCVRGPPNYGYTF; DNA: TGTGCCAGTAGCAGTTGCGTCAGGGGACCCCCTAACTATGGCTACACCTTC
V: TRBV13; size: NA; J: TRBJ1-6; D: TRBD1; CDR3: CASSKGAGGISYNSPLHF; DNA: TGTGCCAGCAGCAAAGGGGCAGGGGGCATATCCTATAATTCACCCCTCCACTTT
V: TRBV18; size: NA; J: TRBJ2-7; D: TRBD1; CDR3: CASSQGVPRGHHEQYF; DNA: TGTGCCAGCTCGCAAGGGGTCCCAAGGGGGCACCACGAGCAGTACTTC
V: TRBV19; size: NA; J: TRBJ1-5; D: NA; CDR3: CASAPRGGTESNQPQHF; DNA: TGTGCCAGTGCCCCGAGGGGCGGGACGGAAAGCAATCAGCCCCAGCATTTT
V: TRBV7-9; size: NA; J: TRBJ1-2; D: NA; CDR3: CASSLGSYGYTF; DNA: TGTGCCAGCAGCTTAGGGAGTTATGGCTACACCTTC
V: TRBV28; size: NA; J: TRBJ1-1; D: NA; CDR3: CASSLFLGDRGEAFF; DNA: TGTGCCAGCAGTTTATTTCTCGGGGATCGGGGTGAAGCTTTCTTT
V: TRBV6-6; size: NA; J: TRBJ1-1; D: NA; CDR3: CASRRTDAEAFF; DNA: TGTGCCAGCAGGCGGACAGACGCTGAAGCTTTCTTT
V: TRBV5-4; size: NA; J: TRBJ2-3; D: NA; CDR3: CASSLRWSTDTQYF; DNA: TGTGCCAGCAGCCTCCGGTGGAGCACAGATACGCAGTATTTT
V: TRBV19; size: NA; J: TRBJ1-2; D: NA; CDR3: CASSIDLAVHGYGYTF; DNA: TGTGCCAGTAGTATTGATCTGGCGGTACATGGCTATGGCTACACCTTC
V: TRBV5-8; size: NA; J: TRBJ2-7; D: NA; CDR3: CASSLGGEFYYEQYF; DNA: TGTGCCAGCAGCTTGGGAGGCGAATTTTACTACGAGCAGTACTTC
V: TRBV6-4; size: NA; J: TRBJ1-1; D: TRBD1; CDR3: CASREQGFRNTEAFF; DNA: TGTGCCAGCAGGGAACAGGGGTTCCGGAACACTGAAGCTTTCTTT
V: TRBV4-2; size: NA; J: TRBJ2-7; D: TRBD2; CDR3: CASSQAPLRLQPETGTSYEQYF; DNA: TGTGCCAGCAGCCAAGCCCCCCTCCGTTTACAACCCGAGACCGGGACTAGTTACGAGCAGTACTTC
V: TRBV10-3; size: NA; J: TRBJ2-3; D: TRBD2; CDR3: CATTPGGCLDTQYF; DNA: TGTGCCACCACTCCGGGAGGGTGTCTGGATACGCAGTATTTT
V: TRBV5-4; size: NA; J: TRBJ2-7; D: TRBD2; CDR3: CASSLGGVLKEYEQYF; DNA: TGTGCCAGCAGCCTTGGGGGGGTACTCAAAGAGTACGAGCAGTACTTC
V: TRBV5-1; size: NA; J: TRBJ1-1; D: TRBD1; CDR3: CASSDRGAGTEAFF; DNA: TGCGCCAGCAGCGACAGGGGCGCGGGCACTGAAGCTTTCTTT
V: TRBV6-1; size: NA; J: TRBJ1-1; D: TRBD1; CDR3: CASGWTGGDTEAFF; DNA: TGTGCCAGCGGATGGACAGGGGGAGACACTGAAGCTTTCTTT
V: TRBV7-9; size: once; J: TRBJ1-1; D: NA; CDR3: CASRRTVNTEAFF; DNA: TGTGCCAGCCGACGGACAGTTAACACTGAAGCTTTCTTT
V: TRBV28; size: NA; J: TRBJ1-5; D: NA; CDR3: CASSFHRGVSRVYSNQPQHF; DNA: TGTGCCAGCAGTTTTCATCGGGGGGTCTCCCGGGTATATAGCAATCAGCCCCAGCATTTT
V: TRBV5-1; size: NA; J: TRBJ2-5; D: NA; CDR3: CASSLRTEQETQYF; DNA: TGCGCCAGCAGCCTAAGGACAGAGCAAGAGACCCAGTACTTC
V: TRBV27; size: NA; J: TRBJ1-2; D: TRBD1; CDR3: CASSLTTGAAGDNYGYTF; DNA: TGTGCCAGCAGTTTGACTACAGGGGCCGCCGGGGATAACTATGGCTACACCTTC
V: TRBV6-1; size: NA; J: TRBJ1-6; D: TRBD1; CDR3: CASSERDRENSPLHF; DNA: TGTGCCAGCAGTGAAAGGGACAGGGAGAACTCCCCCCTCCACTTT
V: TRBV7-3; size: NA; J: TRBJ2-1; D: TRBD1; CDR3: CASSQYGQGNEQFF; DNA: TGTGCCAGCAGCCAATACGGACAGGGCAATGAGCAGTTCTTC
V: TRBV6-5; size: few; J: TRBJ2-3; D: NA; CDR3: CASSYSRGSTDTQYF; DNA: TGTGCCAGCAGTTACTCGCGGGGCAGCACAGATACGCAGTATTTT
V: TRBV15; size: NA; J: TRBJ1-4; D: TRBD1; CDR3: CATSRQGQVATNEKLFF; DNA: TGTGCCACCAGCAGACAGGGACAGGTTGCAACTAATGAAAAACTGTTTTTT
V: TRBV19; size: NA; J: TRBJ1-1; D: NA; CDR3: CASSYRFEAKLRAFF; DNA: TGTGCCAGTAGTTACAGGTTTGAGGCCAAATTGCGGGCTTTCTTT
V: TRBV5-1; size: NA; J: TRBJ2-7; D: NA; CDR3: CASSLSGRYEQYF; DNA: TGCGCCAGCAGCTTATCAGGAAGGTACGAGCAGTACTTC
V: TRBV4-2; size: NA; J: TRBJ2-3; D: TRBD2; CDR3: CASSQGGGGAYTQYF; DNA: TGTGCCAGCAGCCAAGGAGGCGGGGGGGCGTATACGCAGTATTTT
V: TRBV19; size: few; J: TRBJ1-5; D: NA; CDR3: CASSILDSRQGSNQPQHF; DNA: TGTGCCAGTAGTATACTCGACAGTCGACAAGGTAGCAATCAGCCCCAGCATTTT
V: TRBV5-4; size: once; J: TRBJ1-1; D: NA; CDR3: CAFWRGGCHGNTEAFF; DNA: TGTGCCTTCTGGCGGGGGGGGTGTCACGGGAACACTGAAGCTTTCTTT
V: TRBV7-2; size: NA; J: TRBJ1-2; D: NA; CDR3: CASSLAAGRANYGYTF; DNA: TGTGCCAGCAGCTTAGCCGCAGGGCGTGCTAACTATGGCTACACCTTC
V: TRBV15; size: NA; J: TRBJ2-6; D: NA; CDR3: CATSRVLSPPGSDGANVLTF; DNA: TGTGCCACCAGCAGAGTACTGTCCCCCCCAGGGTCGGATGGGGCCAACGTCCTGACTTTC